The 19 T cell receptor beta chains presented below share a single source sample, sequenced in a study of OX40 agonist ivuxolimab in advanced cancers. Profiling relied on immunoSEQ multiplex PCR, and the TCRdb table lists in-frame clones only, not all of them. The sample has fewer than 85,000 clones; roughly 90% are singletons. The material sequenced was CD4+ or CD8+ T cells sorted from blood, taken in a trial of the OX40 agonist ivuxolimab. Source of these receptors: an adult with an advanced solid tumor such as melanoma, head and neck, liver or kidney cancer.

The rearrangement uses TRBV27 and TRBJ1-2; D is perhaps TRBD1 (5 bases). Trimming took off 6 bases at V and 4 bases at J, with 15 bases between the two ends. CDR1 is MNHEY, CDR2 SMNVEV, per germline (reference sequence). This CDR3 is built from 14 residues. DNA for the CDR3: TGTGCCAGCAGCCGACAGCGGGGGGGCTATGGCTACACCTTC. Amino acid sequence: CASSRQRGGYGYTF.

This chain links TRBV5-1 with TRBJ2-6; D not certain. V lost 0 bases and J lost 9, with 10 bases in between. CDR1 and CDR2 (germline): SGHRS, YFSETQ. The length of the CDR3 is 14 residues. CDR3 protein: CASSLAHSNNVLTF. Here the CDR3 DNA reads TGCGCCAGCAGCTTGGCGCACAGCAACAACGTCCTGACTTTC.

The chain couples TRBV19 to TRBJ1-5, with TRBD1 as a possible D gene (5 bases). V was cut by 6 bases and J by 2 bases, with 23 bases left in between. This CDR3 region has 18 residues. Germline V lookup: CDR1 LNHDA, CDR2 SQIVND (reference sequence). This chain's CDR3 is CASRTHWGDSGGNQPQHF. CDR3 nucleotide sequence: TGTGCCAGTAGAACCCATTGGGGTGACAGTGGAGGCAATCAGCCCCAGCATTTT.

This clone was detected once. The rearrangement joins TRBV2 to TRBJ2-2; 8 bases are shared with TRBD2. The CDR3 sequence is 14 residues long. Germline V lookup: CDR1 SNHLY, CDR2 FYNNEI. For the CDR3, the DNA is TGTGCAGGAAGTGGGACTAGGAACACCGGGGAGCTGTTTTTT. Protein product: CAGSGTRNTGELFF. Drawing the rest from reference TRBV2 and TRBJ2-2, the complete variable domain is EPEVTQTPSHQVTQMGQEVILRCVPISNHLYFYWYRQILGQKVEFLVSFYNNEISEKSEIFDDQFSVERPDGSNFTLKIRSTKLEDSAMYFCAGSGTRNTGELFFGEGSRLTVL.

The chain links TRBV28 to TRBJ2-7; D not resolved. Germline lookup yields CDR1 MDHEN and CDR2 SYDVKM. Trimming stripped 0 bases from V and 1 base from J, with 7 bases between. This CDR3 contains 14 residues. The CDR3 loop is CASSLWAVSYEQYF. CDR3 DNA sequence: TGTGCCAGCAGTTTATGGGCAGTTTCCTACGAGCAGTACTTC.

The V and J genes are TRBV4-1 and TRBJ2-7; D not certain. V lost 1 base and J 6 bases, leaving 10 bases between the germline ends. The CDR3 is 13 amino acids. In germline, CDR1 is MGHRA, CDR2 YSYEKL. CDR3: CASSQAGATEQYF. CDR3 nucleotide sequence: TGCGCCAGCAGCCAAGCTGGAGCCACCGAGCAGTACTTC.

The genes are TRBV7-9 and TRBJ2-2; TRBD2 aligns across 8 bases. From germline, CDR1 is SEHNR and CDR2 FQNEAQ (reference sequence). Trimming took 8 bases from V and 0 from J; bases not matched to a gene: 11. The CDR3 extends over 17 amino acids. The CDR3 loop is CASRPPALAANTGELFF. Written as DNA, the CDR3 is TGTGCCAGCCGCCCACCCGCACTAGCGGCGAACACCGGGGAGCTGTTTTTT. Using reference TRBV7-9 and TRBJ2-2 for the parts outside the CDR3, the full variable domain is DTGVSQNPRHKITKRGQNVTFRCDPISEHNRLYWYRQTLGQGPEFLTYFQNEAQLEKSRLLSDRFSAERPKGSFSTLEIQRTEQGDSAMYLCASRPPALAANTGELFFGEGSRLTVL.

The CDR3 loop is CASSYPREARGHNEQYF. CDR3 in DNA: TGTGCCAGCTCTTACCCCCGGGAGGCCAGGGGGCATAACGAGCAGTACTTC. This rearrangement joins TRBV11-2 to TRBJ2-7, with a tentative D call TRBD1 (8 bases). V was cut by 8 bases and J by 5 bases, with 28 bases left in between. Per the germline V gene, CDR1 is SGHAT and CDR2 is FQNNGV. This CDR3 region has 17 residues.

This chain joins TRBV5-4 and TRBJ2-1, with 8 positions matching TRBD2. Looked up from germline, CDR1 is SGHNT and CDR2 is YYREEE (reference sequence). This CDR3 has 16 residues. J lost 0 bases, V lost 6 bases, and 8 bases had no gene match. CDR3 loop: CASTGGGPSSYNEQFF. The CDR3 coding sequence is TGTGCCAGCACGGGGGGGGGACCGAGCTCCTACAATGAGCAGTTCTTC. The full variable domain, rest sourced from reference TRBV5-4 and TRBJ2-1, is ETGVTQSPTHLIKTRGQQVTLRCSSQSGHNTVSWYQQALGQGPQFIFQYYREEENGRGNFPPRFSGLQFPNYSSELNVNALELDDSALYLCASTGGGPSSYNEQFFGPGTRLTVL.

The rearrangement uses TRBV13 and TRBJ1-1, with D unresolved. V shed 1 base and J shed 3 bases, with 3 bases lying between them. CDR1 is PRHDT, CDR2 FYEKMQ, per germline (reference sequence). The CDR3 has 12 amino acids. The CDR3 coding sequence is TGTGCCAGCAGCTTAGAGGACACTGAAGCTTTCTTT. Its protein is CASSLEDTEAFF.

Only one count was recorded for this clone. The rearrangement uses TRBV5-4 and TRBJ1-2, with a tentative D call TRBD1 (6 bases). Trimming removed 4 bases at V and 8 bases at J, with 21 bases between. CDR1 and CDR2 from the germline V gene are SGHNT and YYREEE (reference sequence). The CDR3 contains 15 residues. The CDR3 spells CASSGTGTQAEGYTF. The CDR3 nucleotides read TGTGCCAGCAGCGGAACCGGGACACAAGCGGAAGGCTACACCTTC.

The chain couples TRBV5-5 to TRBJ2-3; 9 bases map to TRBD1. Per the germline V gene, CDR1 is SGHKS and CDR2 is YYEKEE (reference sequence). Germline trimming cut 5 bases from V and 0 bases from J; bases unmatched to any gene: 10. The length of the CDR3 is 17 residues. CDR3 nucleotide sequence: TGTGCCAGCAGTTACTTCACCGGGACAGGGAGCACAGATACGCAGTATTTT. Its protein is CASSYFTGTGSTDTQYF.

V is TRBV6-5 and J is TRBJ1-1; unclear D gene. The germline V gene has CDR1 MNHEY and CDR2 SVGAGI. The CDR3 is made up of 11 amino acids. The V gene lost 6 bases and the J gene lost 1 base, with 3 bases spanning the gap. The CDR3 DNA reads TGTGCCAGCAGCCGGAACACTGAAGCTTTCTTT. Amino acids: CASSRNTEAFF.

The gene calls are TRBV9 and TRBJ1-1; D uncertain. This CDR3 comprises 13 residues. Trimming took off 5 bases at V and 3 bases at J, with 11 bases between the two ends. CDR1 is SGDLS and CDR2 is YYNGEE in the germline V gene. CDR3 protein: CASSSAVDTEAFF. The CDR3 nucleotides are TGTGCCAGCAGTTCCGCCGTGGACACTGAAGCTTTCTTT.

This chain connects TRBV6-5 to TRBJ2-7; D call uncertain. The germline gives CDR1 MNHEY, CDR2 SVGAGI. The V end lost 4 bases, the J end lost 0 bases, and 16 bases lay between the germline ends. CDR3 size: 16 residues. The DNA of the CDR3 is TGTGCCAGCAGTTCTCCAGGAGACCCGAGCTCCTACGAGCAGTACTTC. This translates into CASSSPGDPSSYEQYF.

The chain uses TRBV18 and TRBJ2-1; D possibly corresponds to TRBD2 (5 bases). The V end was cut by 4 bases, the J end by 5 bases, with 9 bases between. Germline V lookup: CDR1 KGHSH, CDR2 LQKENI. The CDR3 has 13 residues. In DNA form, the CDR3 reads TGTGCCAGCTCACTGGAACTAGACAATGAGCAGTTCTTC. This encodes CASSLELDNEQFF.

The genes are TRBV11-2 and TRBJ1-4; no clear D. CDR3 length equals 15 residues. Germline V gene data show CDR1 as SGHAT and CDR2 as FQNNGV. V was pared by 1 base and J by 2 bases, with 8 bases between. This CDR3 is CASSLVRGTNEKLFF. The CDR3 coding sequence is TGTGCCAGCAGCTTAGTACGAGGGACTAATGAAAAACTGTTTTTT.

This sequence joins TRBV9 and TRBJ2-4; TRBD2 is a possible D gene (5 bases). The length of the CDR3 is 11 residues. The germline V and J ends were trimmed by 3 bases and 12 bases, with 10 bases remaining between them. Germline V gene sequence: CDR1 SGDLS, CDR2 YYNGEE. The CDR3 region has the DNA TGTGCCAGCAGCGGGGCGGGCACTCAGTACTTC. Protein product: CASSGAGTQYF.

This clone was counted a single time. V usage is TRBV14 and J usage is TRBJ2-1; a weak D match, TRBD1 (5 bases). V lost 0 bases, J lost 7 bases, and 19 bases lay in between. Germline values: CDR1 SGHDN, CDR2 FVKESK. There are 17 residues in the CDR3. The CDR3 here is CASSQDGAGLGVNEQFF. In DNA form, the CDR3 reads TGTGCCAGCAGCCAAGATGGGGCAGGCCTAGGGGTTAATGAGCAGTTCTTC.